The rows below give T cell receptor beta chains drawn from one sample of a study of CD8 T cells in Susac syndrome. TCRdb fed the immunoSEQ multiplex PCR reads into MiXCR, producing one record per CDR3 protein. The data show about 100,000 distinct CDR3 sequences, 95% seen once. Specimen: CD8+ T cells from PBMCs. The receptors were gathered from a human donor with Susac syndrome. Both conserved end residues are part of each CDR3. Each record gives: V gene, CDR3 protein.

>TRBV20-1
CSARDPRGSGRHTDTQYF
>TRBV9
CASSVLGQGAYGYTF
>TRBV4-2
CASSHLTGGAYNEQFF
>TRBV20-1
CSARAQGNTEAFF
>TRBV10-3
CAISETPGMMNTEAFF
>TRBV25-1
CASSDDGYGYTF
>TRBV11-2
CASIGTDQETQYF
>TRBV12-3/TRBV12-4
CASSQGQRGYQPQHF
>TRBV29-1
CSVEEQGTYEQYF
>TRBV10-3
CAIGRGMNEKLFF
>TRBV20-1
CSALRQAAYEQYF
>TRBV5-1
CASSLAEYPGRITDTQYF
>TRBV12-5
CASGLGAPYEQYF
>TRBV28
CASSPRDGYTF
>TRBV20-1
CSASGTSALSSYNEQFF
>TRBV20-1
CSASQREKTGELFF
>TRBV28
CASSLRVSDTQYF
>TRBV20-1
CSADGLAGGEETQYF
>TRBV27
CASSSNPKETQYF
>TRBV6-1
CASREGVRTEAFF
>TRBV13
CASSLGQPGEQYF
>TRBV29-1
CSVSMTGRYEQYF
>TRBV29-1
CSVVPGGQGEAGSSYEQYF
>TRBV2
CASSADMPYEQYF
>TRBV29-1
CSVEEGTGLYEQYF